The 2 T cell receptor beta chains below all came from one sample that was sequenced in a study of blood T cell repertoires in COVID-19. Generated by immunoSEQ multiplex PCR, the TCRdb table keeps only in-frame clones and is missing some. The table includes roughly 240,000 clones, almost 85% detected once. The specimen sequenced was peripheral blood. The receptor source for this set is a woman aged 80 or over with acute or convalescent COVID-19.

V gene TRBV5-1 combines with J gene TRBJ2-2; 8 bases fit TRBD1. Trimming took 0 bases from V and 4 from J; bases not matched to a gene: 5. Germline CDR1 is SGHRS and CDR2 is YFSETQ. There are 16 residues in the CDR3. The chain's CDR3 is CASSLAGGISTGELFF. The CDR3 DNA reads as TGCGCCAGCAGCTTGGCAGGGGGCATCTCCACCGGGGAGCTGTTTTTT.

This chain connects TRBV5-6 to TRBJ2-7, with 8 bases matching TRBD2. Germline-derived CDR1 and CDR2 are SGHDT and YYEEEE. V lost 1 base and J lost 3; bases outside the gene matches: 3. The CDR3 is 14 residues long. CDR3 nucleotide sequence: TGTGCCAGCAGCTTGATACTAGCGGACTACGAGCAGTACTTC. It yields the protein CASSLILADYEQYF.